This is a list of T cell receptor beta chains from one sample in a study of cytomegalovirus exposure and HLA in healthy donors. The protocol was immunoSEQ multiplex PCR, while the TCRdb copy is restricted to in-frame clones and leaves out a portion. The sample comprises roughly 180,000 clones, 75% of which are singletons, and about 8% rests with the top ten. Material: PBMCs. These receptors were collected from a middle-aged woman in good health and CMV-seropositive. Each CDR3 is given with its conserved first and last residue. D genes are given only for firm matches. Not every row has a clone size; where given, it reads once, few, many or a size class.

J	V	D	size	DNA	CDR3
TRBJ2-3	TRBV7-9	.	.	TGTGCCAGCAGCTCCCCCATGACAGGGAGGACAGATACGCAGTATTTT	CASSSPMTGRTDTQYF
TRBJ2-1	TRBV5-1	.	.	TGCGCCAGCAGCCCGGCGGTTGGGTCCGAGCAGTTCTTC	CASSPAVGSEQFF
TRBJ1-4	TRBV5-6	TRBD1	.	TGTGCCAGCAGCTTGGTTTCTCTACCGGGACAGGGGTTTGAAAAACTGTTTTTT	CASSLVSLPGQGFEKLFF
TRBJ2-3	TRBV27	.	.	TGTGCCAGCAGCCGAGACTCCCCCACAGATACGCAGTATTTT	CASSRDSPTDTQYF
TRBJ1-1	TRBV29-1	.	.	TGCAGCGTTGTAAAAGGGGCTACTGAAGCTTTCTTT	CSVVKGATEAFF
TRBJ1-4	TRBV7-2	TRBD1	once	TGTGCCAGCAGCACCCAGGGGGTAACTAATGAAAAACTGTTTTTT	CASSTQGVTNEKLFF
TRBJ1-2	TRBV7-3	.	.	TGTGCCAGCAGCTTAGGCCCGGGTGGCTATGGCTACACCTTC	CASSLGPGGYGYTF
TRBJ2-2	TRBV19	TRBD2	few	TGTGCCACCACTTCGGGGGGGAACCCACCCGGGGAGCTGTTTTTT	CATTSGGNPPGELFF
TRBJ2-5	TRBV7-2	.	.	TGTGCCAGCAGCTCCATCGGACAGTTACAAGAGACCCAGTACTTC	CASSSIGQLQETQYF
TRBJ2-7	TRBV29-1	TRBD2	.	TGCAGCGTTGAAGCTAGCGGGAGAATCTCCGAGCAGTACTTC	CSVEASGRISEQYF
TRBJ1-2	TRBV5-1	.	few	TGCGCCAGCAGCTTGGACCCTACGTCCCATGGCTACACCTTC	CASSLDPTSHGYTF
TRBJ1-5	TRBV4-1	.	once	TGCGCCAGCAGCCAGGGCGGGCAGAAGAATCAGCCCCAGCATTTT	CASSQGGQKNQPQHF
TRBJ1-5	TRBV30	.	.	TGTGCCTGGAGTGTCTCCCCCAATCAGCCCCAGCATTTT	CAWSVSPNQPQHF
TRBJ1-5	TRBV28	TRBD1	.	TGTGCCAGCAGTTCGCAACAGGGGAGCAGTCAGCCCCAGCATTTT	CASSSQQGSSQPQHF
TRBJ1-5	TRBV19	.	few	TGTGCCAGTAGTATAGGGTGGTCGAGGCAGCCCCAGCATTTT	CASSIGWSRQPQHF
TRBJ2-3	TRBV10-3	.	.	TGTGCCAGTTCTATGGAGCCAGATACGCAGTATTTT	CASSMEPDTQYF
TRBJ2-1	TRBV19	.	once	TGTGCCAGTAGTACGGTAGCCGAGCAGTTCTTC	CASSTVAEQFF
TRBJ2-7	TRBV14	TRBD2	.	TGTGCCAGCAGCCAGGCGAGACTAGCGGGAGCCTACGAGCAGTACTTC	CASSQARLAGAYEQYF
TRBJ2-1	TRBV19	.	.	TGTGCCAGTAGGCGGGGACCGGACCCGTACAATGAGCAGTTCTTC	CASRRGPDPYNEQFF